These T cell receptor beta chains were read from a single sample in a study of sequential checkpoint blockade in melanoma. Assay used: immunoSEQ multiplex PCR; TCRdb lists only in-frame clones, some missing. The top ten hold around 12% of the sample, which has tens of thousands of clones, roughly 90% seen once. This specimen was CD8+ T cells sorted from blood (inferred from file names), taken from a patient given nivolumab and ipilimumab in sequence. These TCRs come from a human donor with melanoma. CDR3s include the opening cysteine and the closing phenylalanine or tryptophan. The D gene is left open where the match is weak. Clone size is given for some rows only: seen once, a few or many times, or a class if the clone is expanded.

v_call	cdr3_length	clone_size	j_call	d_call	cdr3_aa	cdr3_nt
TRBV5-6	14	few	TRBJ1-2	.	CASSDGGLFTGYTF	TGTGCCAGCAGCGACGGCGGGCTCTTTACCGGCTACACCTTC
TRBV13	15	.	TRBJ2-5	.	CASSPSDRIQETQYF	TGTGCCAGCAGCCCCTCAGACAGAATACAAGAGACCCAGTACTTC
TRBV9	14	.	TRBJ2-1	.	CASSVGPGAIREFF	.
TRBV13	15	.	TRBJ1-2	.	CASSLGTEINYGYTF	TGTGCCAGCAGCTTAGGAACAGAGATTAACTATGGCTACACCTTC
TRBV7-3	16	.	TRBJ2-2	.	CASSPGVGSDPGELFF	TGTGCCAGCAGCCCGGGGGTGGGTAGCGACCCCGGGGAGCTGTTTTTT
TRBV5-1	16	.	TRBJ2-5	TRBD1	CASSWTGGGYQETQYF	TGCGCCAGCAGCTGGACAGGGGGTGGGTACCAAGAGACCCAGTACTTC
TRBV29-1	13	.	TRBJ1-1	.	CSVRWMGAAEAFF	TGCAGCGTCAGATGGATGGGGGCCGCTGAAGCTTTCTTT
TRBV28	10	few	TRBJ1-2	.	CASGVRSAAF	TGTGCCAGCGGTGTACGGAGTGCAGCCTTC
TRBV12-5	14	.	TRBJ2-1	.	CASGLQGTYNEQFF	TGTGCTAGTGGTTTGCAGGGGACGTACAATGAGCAGTTCTTC
TRBV5-1	13	.	TRBJ1-1	.	CASSLGGHLAAFF	TGCGCCAGCAGCTTGGGGGGCCACCTCGCAGCTTTCTTT
TRBV4-3	16	once	TRBJ2-1	.	CASSQDRFSNYNEQFF	TGCGCCAGCAGCCAAGATCGATTTTCAAACTACAACGAGCAGTTCTTC